Sequencing of this TCR beta chain was carried out in a study of Ad26.COV2.S vaccination and SARS-CoV-2 variants. Study-wide results and limits: Reports say spike-specific CD8+ and CD4+ T cell responses covered substantial breadth after vaccination.

Treatment denoted: around 19 received Ad26.COV2.S at low or high dose, single or two shots; roughly five received placebo; per-sample allocation not given. Collection of the samples took place on day 63 after the first injection of vaccine or placebo. Some clones are missing from TCRdb's copy, which holds only in-frame ones; the method was immunoSEQ multiplex PCR. The table has around 300,000 clones, around 89% seen once. The trim removed 8 bases at V and 3 bases at J, leaving 4 bases unmatched. The CDR3 has 12 residues. The germline gives CDR1 SNHLY, CDR2 FYNNEI. With respect to this clone: Its antigen is currently unknown.

The genes are TRBV2 and TRBJ2-7; the match to TRBD1 covers 7 bases. This TCR came from a person aged 18-60 years who received the Ad26.COV2.S COVID-19 vaccine or a placebo. The sequencing here drew on peripheral blood, taken in a trial of Ad26.COV2.S vaccine versus placebo. The CDR3 reads CASGDRYYEQYF. The DNA of the CDR3 is TGTGCCAGCGGGGACAGATACTACGAGCAGTACTTC.